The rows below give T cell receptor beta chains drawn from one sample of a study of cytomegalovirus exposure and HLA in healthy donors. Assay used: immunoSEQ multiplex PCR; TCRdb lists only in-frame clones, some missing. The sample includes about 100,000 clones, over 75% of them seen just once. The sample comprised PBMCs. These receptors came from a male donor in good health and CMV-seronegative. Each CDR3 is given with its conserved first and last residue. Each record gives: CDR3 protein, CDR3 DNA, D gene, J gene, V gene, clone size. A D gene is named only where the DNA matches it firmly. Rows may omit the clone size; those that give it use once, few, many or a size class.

CDR3aa: CSVEATGETYEQYF; CDR3nt: TGCAGCGTTGAGGCGACAGGGGAAACCTACGAGCAGTACTTC; d_gene: TRBD1; j_gene: TRBJ2-7; v_gene: TRBV29-1; abundance: .
CDR3aa: CASSLQGAYEQYF; CDR3nt: TGTGCCAGCAGCTTACAAGGGGCTTACGAGCAGTACTTC; d_gene: .; j_gene: TRBJ2-7; v_gene: TRBV5-5; abundance: .
CDR3aa: CASSLDRSTGELFF; CDR3nt: TGCGCCAGCAGCTTGGATCGCAGCACCGGGGAGCTGTTTTTT; d_gene: .; j_gene: TRBJ2-2; v_gene: TRBV5-1; abundance: .
CDR3aa: CAWSVRGDRTNQPQHF; CDR3nt: TGTGCCTGGAGTGTCAGGGGAGACAGAACGAATCAGCCCCAGCATTTT; d_gene: .; j_gene: TRBJ1-5; v_gene: TRBV30; abundance: once
CDR3aa: CASSPGLAEAYEQYF; CDR3nt: TGTGCCAGCAGCCCCGGACTAGCGGAAGCCTACGAGCAGTACTTC; d_gene: TRBD2; j_gene: TRBJ2-7; v_gene: TRBV28; abundance: .
CDR3aa: CASSSDTFGGQPQHF; CDR3nt: TGTGCCAGCAGCTCGGACACGTTCGGGGGTCAGCCCCAGCATTTT; d_gene: .; j_gene: TRBJ1-5; v_gene: TRBV7-2; abundance: .
CDR3aa: CASSGGARDSTNEKLFF; CDR3nt: TGTGCCTCCAGCGGGGGGGCGAGGGATTCAACTAATGAAAAACTGTTTTTT; d_gene: .; j_gene: TRBJ1-4; v_gene: TRBV19; abundance: .
CDR3aa: CAISGQGSAPQHF; CDR3nt: TGTGCCATCAGTGGCCAGGGATCGGCGCCCCAGCATTTT; d_gene: .; j_gene: TRBJ1-5; v_gene: TRBV10-3; abundance: once
CDR3aa: CASSYGQGALEGQPQHF; CDR3nt: TGTGCCAGCAGCTACGGACAGGGGGCTCTAGAGGGTCAGCCCCAGCATTTT; d_gene: TRBD1; j_gene: TRBJ1-5; v_gene: TRBV5-4; abundance: few
CDR3aa: CASSQGTDSYEQYF; CDR3nt: TGCGCCAGCAGCCAGGGGACGGACTCCTACGAGCAGTACTTC; d_gene: .; j_gene: TRBJ2-7; v_gene: TRBV5-1; abundance: .
CDR3aa: CASSRDRGRDTQYF; CDR3nt: TGTGCCAGTAGTCGGGACAGGGGAAGAGATACGCAGTATTTT; d_gene: TRBD1; j_gene: TRBJ2-3; v_gene: TRBV19; abundance: .
CDR3aa: CASSYGQGNSPLHF; CDR3nt: TGTGCCAGCAGCTACGGACAGGGGAATTCACCCCTCCACTTT; d_gene: TRBD1; j_gene: TRBJ1-6; v_gene: TRBV5-6; abundance: .
CDR3aa: CAWGTGQGPEQYF; CDR3nt: TGTGCCTGGGGGACGGGACAGGGACCCGAGCAGTACTTC; d_gene: TRBD1; j_gene: TRBJ2-7; v_gene: TRBV30; abundance: .
CDR3aa: CSALGGLSEQYF; CDR3nt: TGCAGCGCCTTGGGAGGGTTGAGCGAGCAGTACTTC; d_gene: TRBD2; j_gene: TRBJ2-7; v_gene: TRBV29-1; abundance: .
CDR3aa: CASRRTGTSGTDTQYF; CDR3nt: TGTGCCAGCAGACGCACCGGGACTAGCGGTACAGATACGCAGTATTTT; d_gene: TRBD2; j_gene: TRBJ2-3; v_gene: TRBV6-6; abundance: .
CDR3aa: CAWSLPDRENTEAFF; CDR3nt: TGTGCCTGGAGTCTTCCTGACAGGGAGAACACTGAAGCTTTCTTT; d_gene: TRBD1; j_gene: TRBJ1-1; v_gene: TRBV30; abundance: .
CDR3aa: CASSMGLGTGELFF; CDR3nt: TGTGCCAGCAGCATGGGACTAGGCACCGGGGAGCTGTTTTTT; d_gene: TRBD2; j_gene: TRBJ2-2; v_gene: TRBV7-6; abundance: .
CDR3aa: CASSSGGTDTQYF; CDR3nt: TGCGCCAGCAGCTCGGGGGGCACAGATACGCAGTATTTT; d_gene: .; j_gene: TRBJ2-3; v_gene: TRBV5-1; abundance: .
CDR3aa: CASSRATSRETQYF; CDR3nt: TGTGCCAGCAGCAGAGCGACTAGCCGAGAGACCCAGTACTTC; d_gene: TRBD2; j_gene: TRBJ2-5; v_gene: TRBV7-2; abundance: .
CDR3aa: CADEPPGEKLFF; CDR3nt: TGTGCCGACGAGCCCCCCGGGGAAAAACTGTTTTTT; d_gene: .; j_gene: TRBJ1-4; v_gene: TRBV7-9; abundance: few
CDR3aa: CASSPLISPDTQYF; CDR3nt: TGCGCCAGCAGCCCCCTCATAAGCCCAGATACGCAGTATTTT; d_gene: .; j_gene: TRBJ2-3; v_gene: TRBV5-1; abundance: .
CDR3aa: CASSQYVGGAEQYF; CDR3nt: TGCGCCAGCAGCCAATACGTCGGCGGGGCCGAGCAGTACTTC; d_gene: .; j_gene: TRBJ2-7; v_gene: TRBV4-1; abundance: .
CDR3aa: CASSSWAAGQLISSGANVLTF; CDR3nt: TGCGCCAGCAGCTCTTGGGCCGCGGGACAGTTAATAAGCTCTGGGGCCAACGTCCTGACTTTC; d_gene: .; j_gene: TRBJ2-6; v_gene: TRBV5-1; abundance: .
CDR3aa: CASSSQGALGGTQYF; CDR3nt: TGTGCCAGCAGTTCACAGGGGGCTTTGGGAGGGACCCAGTACTTC; d_gene: TRBD1; j_gene: TRBJ2-5; v_gene: TRBV28; abundance: .
CDR3aa: CASSLGLAGGKNIQYF; CDR3nt: TGCGCCAGCAGCCTAGGACTAGCGGGTGGCAAAAACATTCAGTACTTC; d_gene: TRBD2; j_gene: TRBJ2-4; v_gene: TRBV4-1; abundance: .
CDR3aa: CASSLIGQGANEKLFF; CDR3nt: TGTGCCAGCAGCTTAATCGGACAGGGGGCTAATGAAAAACTGTTTTTT; d_gene: TRBD1; j_gene: TRBJ1-4; v_gene: TRBV7-9; abundance: .
CDR3aa: CASGHPGAYEQYF; CDR3nt: TGTGCCAGCGGACACCCCGGCGCCTACGAGCAGTACTTC; d_gene: .; j_gene: TRBJ2-7; v_gene: TRBV14; abundance: .
CDR3aa: CAWSGQGFKLFF; CDR3nt: TGTGCCTGGAGTGGGCAGGGATTCAAACTGTTTTTT; d_gene: .; j_gene: TRBJ1-4; v_gene: TRBV30; abundance: .
CDR3aa: CASRDERELKDTQYF; CDR3nt: TGTGCCAGCAGAGACGAGCGGGAGCTGAAAGATACGCAGTATTTT; d_gene: TRBD2; j_gene: TRBJ2-3; v_gene: TRBV28; abundance: .
CDR3aa: CASRRRRYTEAFF; CDR3nt: TGCGCCAGCAGACGAAGGAGGTACACTGAAGCTTTCTTT; d_gene: .; j_gene: TRBJ1-1; v_gene: TRBV23-1; abundance: .
CDR3aa: CASSLEPPNTGELFF; CDR3nt: TGCGCCAGCAGCTTGGAGCCCCCGAACACCGGGGAGCTGTTTTTT; d_gene: .; j_gene: TRBJ2-2; v_gene: TRBV5-1; abundance: .
CDR3aa: CASNPRSGRTEGTQYF; CDR3nt: TGTGCCAGCAACCCCCGGAGCGGGAGGACGGAGGGTACGCAGTATTTT; d_gene: TRBD2; j_gene: TRBJ2-3; v_gene: TRBV5-4; abundance: .
CDR3aa: CASSSGGEETQYF; CDR3nt: TGTGCCAGCAGCTCAGGGGGTGAAGAGACCCAGTACTTC; d_gene: TRBD1; j_gene: TRBJ2-5; v_gene: TRBV7-9; abundance: .
CDR3aa: CASSGMLDYLYNEQFF; CDR3nt: TGTGCCAGCAGCGGGATGCTGGACTACCTTTACAATGAGCAGTTCTTC; d_gene: .; j_gene: TRBJ2-1; v_gene: TRBV7-9; abundance: .
CDR3aa: CASSLSVNTEAFF; CDR3nt: TGTGCCAGCAGCTTATCCGTCAACACTGAAGCTTTCTTT; d_gene: .; j_gene: TRBJ1-1; v_gene: TRBV11-1; abundance: .
CDR3aa: CAARKTGATNEKLFF; CDR3nt: TGTGCCGCCCGGAAAACAGGAGCAACTAATGAAAAACTGTTTTTT; d_gene: .; j_gene: TRBJ1-4; v_gene: TRBV19; abundance: .
CDR3aa: CASRTDRGSYNEQFF; CDR3nt: TGTGCCAGCAGAACCGACAGGGGCTCCTACAATGAGCAGTTCTTC; d_gene: TRBD1; j_gene: TRBJ2-1; v_gene: TRBV6-5; abundance: once
CDR3aa: CASSLRSSGSDEQYF; CDR3nt: TGCGCCAGCAGCTTGAGGTCTAGCGGGAGCGACGAGCAGTACTTC; d_gene: TRBD2; j_gene: TRBJ2-7; v_gene: TRBV5-1; abundance: .
CDR3aa: CASSLDFQGAYEQYF; CDR3nt: TGTGCCAGCAGCTTAGATTTCCAGGGGGCCTACGAGCAGTACTTC; d_gene: TRBD1; j_gene: TRBJ2-7; v_gene: TRBV11-2; abundance: .
CDR3aa: CASSQTTSGYEQYF; CDR3nt: TGCGCCAGCAGCCAGACGACTAGCGGGTACGAGCAGTACTTC; d_gene: TRBD2; j_gene: TRBJ2-7; v_gene: TRBV5-1; abundance: .
CDR3aa: CASSLNSGTYNEQFF; CDR3nt: TGTGCCAGCAGCTTAAATAGCGGGACCTACAATGAGCAGTTCTTC; d_gene: TRBD2; j_gene: TRBJ2-1; v_gene: TRBV7-7; abundance: .
CDR3aa: CASTTTGVYGYTF; CDR3nt: TGTGCCAGCACTACGACAGGGGTCTATGGCTACACCTTC; d_gene: TRBD1; j_gene: TRBJ1-2; v_gene: TRBV2; abundance: .
CDR3aa: CASSPSGTGGLNQPQHF; CDR3nt: TGTGCCAGCAGTCCTTCCGGGACAGGGGGCCTTAATCAGCCCCAGCATTTT; d_gene: TRBD1; j_gene: TRBJ1-5; v_gene: TRBV27; abundance: .